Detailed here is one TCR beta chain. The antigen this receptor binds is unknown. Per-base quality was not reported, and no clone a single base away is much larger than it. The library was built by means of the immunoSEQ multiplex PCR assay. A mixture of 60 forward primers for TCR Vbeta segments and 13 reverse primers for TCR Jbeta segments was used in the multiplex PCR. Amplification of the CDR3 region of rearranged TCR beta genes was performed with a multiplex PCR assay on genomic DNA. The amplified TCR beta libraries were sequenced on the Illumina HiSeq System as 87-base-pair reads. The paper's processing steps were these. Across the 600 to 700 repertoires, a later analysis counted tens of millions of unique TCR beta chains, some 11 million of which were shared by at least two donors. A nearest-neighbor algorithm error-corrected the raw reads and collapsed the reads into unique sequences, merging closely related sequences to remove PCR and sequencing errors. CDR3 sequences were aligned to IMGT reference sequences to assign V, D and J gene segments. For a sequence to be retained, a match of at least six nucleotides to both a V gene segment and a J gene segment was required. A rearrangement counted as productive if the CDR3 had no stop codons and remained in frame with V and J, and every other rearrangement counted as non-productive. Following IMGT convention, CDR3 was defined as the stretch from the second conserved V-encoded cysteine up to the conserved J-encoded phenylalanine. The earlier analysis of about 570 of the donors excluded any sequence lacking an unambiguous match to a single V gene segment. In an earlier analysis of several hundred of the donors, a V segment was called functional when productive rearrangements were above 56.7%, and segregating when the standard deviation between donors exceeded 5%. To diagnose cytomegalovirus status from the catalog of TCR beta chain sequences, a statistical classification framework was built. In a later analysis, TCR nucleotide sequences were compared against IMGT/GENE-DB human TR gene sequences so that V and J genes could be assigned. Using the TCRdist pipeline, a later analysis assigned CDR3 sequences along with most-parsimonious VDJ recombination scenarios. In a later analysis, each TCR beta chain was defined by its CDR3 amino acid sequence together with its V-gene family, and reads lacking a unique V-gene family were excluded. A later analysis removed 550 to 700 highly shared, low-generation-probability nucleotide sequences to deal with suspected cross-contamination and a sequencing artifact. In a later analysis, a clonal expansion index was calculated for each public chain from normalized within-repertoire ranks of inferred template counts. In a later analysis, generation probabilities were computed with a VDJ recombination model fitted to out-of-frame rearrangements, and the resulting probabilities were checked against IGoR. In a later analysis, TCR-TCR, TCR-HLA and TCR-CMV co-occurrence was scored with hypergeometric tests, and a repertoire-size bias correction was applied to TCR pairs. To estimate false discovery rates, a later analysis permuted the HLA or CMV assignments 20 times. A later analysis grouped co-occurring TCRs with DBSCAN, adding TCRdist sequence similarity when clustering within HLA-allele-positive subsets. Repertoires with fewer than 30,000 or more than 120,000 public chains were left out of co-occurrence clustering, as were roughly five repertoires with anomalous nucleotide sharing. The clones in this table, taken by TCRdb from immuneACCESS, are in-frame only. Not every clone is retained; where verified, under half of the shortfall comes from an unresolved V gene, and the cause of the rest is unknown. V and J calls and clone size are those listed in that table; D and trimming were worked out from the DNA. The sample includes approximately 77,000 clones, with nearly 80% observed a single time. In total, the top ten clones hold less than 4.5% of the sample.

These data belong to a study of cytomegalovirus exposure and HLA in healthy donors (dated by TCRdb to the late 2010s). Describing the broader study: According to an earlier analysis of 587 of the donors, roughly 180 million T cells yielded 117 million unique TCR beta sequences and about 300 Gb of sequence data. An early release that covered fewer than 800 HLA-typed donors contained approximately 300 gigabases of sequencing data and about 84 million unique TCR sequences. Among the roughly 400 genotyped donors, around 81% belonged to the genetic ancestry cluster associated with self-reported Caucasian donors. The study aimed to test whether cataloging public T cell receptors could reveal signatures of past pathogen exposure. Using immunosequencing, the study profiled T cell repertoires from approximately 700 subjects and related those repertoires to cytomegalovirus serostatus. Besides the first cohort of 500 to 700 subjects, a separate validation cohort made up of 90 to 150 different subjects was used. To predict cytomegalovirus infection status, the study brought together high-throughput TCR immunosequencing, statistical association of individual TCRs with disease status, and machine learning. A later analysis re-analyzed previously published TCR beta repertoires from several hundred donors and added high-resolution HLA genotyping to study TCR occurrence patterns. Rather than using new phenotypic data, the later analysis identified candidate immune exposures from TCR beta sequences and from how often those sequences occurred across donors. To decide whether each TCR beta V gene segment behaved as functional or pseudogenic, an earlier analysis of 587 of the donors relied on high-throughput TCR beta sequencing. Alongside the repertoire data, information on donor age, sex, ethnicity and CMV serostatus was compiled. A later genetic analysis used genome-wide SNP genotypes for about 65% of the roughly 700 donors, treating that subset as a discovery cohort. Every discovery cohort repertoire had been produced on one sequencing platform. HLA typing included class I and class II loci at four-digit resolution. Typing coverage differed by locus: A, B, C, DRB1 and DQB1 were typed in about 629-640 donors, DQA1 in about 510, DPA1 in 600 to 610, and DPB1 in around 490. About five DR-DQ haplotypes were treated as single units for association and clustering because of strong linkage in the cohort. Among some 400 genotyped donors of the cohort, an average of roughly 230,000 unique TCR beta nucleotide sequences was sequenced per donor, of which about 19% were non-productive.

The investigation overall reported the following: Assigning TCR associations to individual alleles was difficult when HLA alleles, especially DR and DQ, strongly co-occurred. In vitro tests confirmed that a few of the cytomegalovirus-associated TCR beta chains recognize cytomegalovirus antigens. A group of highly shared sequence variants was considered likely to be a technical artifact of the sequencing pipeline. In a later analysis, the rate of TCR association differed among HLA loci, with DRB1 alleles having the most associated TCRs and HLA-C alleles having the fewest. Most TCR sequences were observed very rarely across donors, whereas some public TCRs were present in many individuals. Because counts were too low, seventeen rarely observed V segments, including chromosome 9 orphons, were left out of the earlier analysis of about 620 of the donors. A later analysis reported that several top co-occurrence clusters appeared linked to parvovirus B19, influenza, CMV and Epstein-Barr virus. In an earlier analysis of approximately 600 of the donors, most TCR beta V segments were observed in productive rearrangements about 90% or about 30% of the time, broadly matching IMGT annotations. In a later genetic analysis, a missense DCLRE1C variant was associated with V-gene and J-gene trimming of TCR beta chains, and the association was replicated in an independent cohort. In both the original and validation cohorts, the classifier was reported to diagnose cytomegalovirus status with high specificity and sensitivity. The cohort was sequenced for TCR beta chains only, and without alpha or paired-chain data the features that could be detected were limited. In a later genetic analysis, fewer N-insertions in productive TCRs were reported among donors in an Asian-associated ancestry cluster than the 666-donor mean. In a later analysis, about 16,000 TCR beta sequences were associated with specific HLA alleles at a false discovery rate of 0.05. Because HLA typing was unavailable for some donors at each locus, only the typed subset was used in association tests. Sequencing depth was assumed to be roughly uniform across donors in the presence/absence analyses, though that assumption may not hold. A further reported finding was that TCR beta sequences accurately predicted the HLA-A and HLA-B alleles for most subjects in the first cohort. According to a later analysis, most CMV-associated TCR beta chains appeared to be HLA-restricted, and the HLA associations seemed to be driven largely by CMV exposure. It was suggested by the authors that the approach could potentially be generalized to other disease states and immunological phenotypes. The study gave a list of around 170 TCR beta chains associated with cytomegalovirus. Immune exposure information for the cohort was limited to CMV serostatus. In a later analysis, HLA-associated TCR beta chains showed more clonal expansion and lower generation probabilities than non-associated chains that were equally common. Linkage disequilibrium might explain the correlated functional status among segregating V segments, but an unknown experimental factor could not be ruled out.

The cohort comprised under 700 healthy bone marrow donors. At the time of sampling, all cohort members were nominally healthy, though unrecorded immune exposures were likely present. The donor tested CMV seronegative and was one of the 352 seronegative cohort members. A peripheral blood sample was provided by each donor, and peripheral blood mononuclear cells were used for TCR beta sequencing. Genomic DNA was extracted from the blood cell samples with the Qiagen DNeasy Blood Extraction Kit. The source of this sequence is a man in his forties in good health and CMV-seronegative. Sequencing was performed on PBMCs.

For the CDR3, the sequence is CASSMSGQIYEQYF. The sequence in DNA is TGTGCCAGTAGTATGTCTGGACAGATCTACGAGCAGTACTTC. Rearrangement joined TRBV19 to TRBJ2-7; TRBD1 is a weak D gene call, 6 bases matching. The CDR3 contains 14 residues, cysteine and phenylalanine counted. Only the CDR3 portion is preserved as DNA: 42 bases, with reading frame beginning at the first base. Via the germline V gene (reference sequence), CDR1 is LNHDA and CDR2 SQIVND. V and J are truncated by 3 bases and 3 bases respectively, leaving an intervening sequence of 12 bases.